The rows below give T cell receptor beta chains drawn from one sample of a study of blood T cell repertoires in COVID-19. Generated by immunoSEQ multiplex PCR, the TCRdb table keeps only in-frame clones and is missing some. This table has 310,000 or so clones, over 80% appearing once. What was sequenced was PBMCs or T cells enriched from blood (not recorded which). The receptors shown here come from a woman aged 18-29 years who had recovered from COVID-19. CDR3s include the opening cysteine and the closing phenylalanine or tryptophan. D genes are given only for firm matches.

V gene	D gene	J gene	CDR3 protein
TRBV5-4	.	TRBJ1-6	CASSLYWGENSPLHF
TRBV18	TRBD1	TRBJ2-7	CASSHRDRAHEQYF
TRBV28	TRBD2	TRBJ2-1	CASSLVWTSGYNEQFF
TRBV29-1	.	TRBJ1-1	CSGSQGTNTEAFF
TRBV28	.	TRBJ1-5	CASSWGTGNQPQHF
TRBV4-3	.	TRBJ2-5	CASSQDITGMYQETQYF
TRBV7-2	.	TRBJ1-6	CASSPNRERDSPLHF
TRBV6-4	.	TRBJ2-7	CASSVRQGYEQYF
TRBV5-1	.	TRBJ2-1	CASSGVLTIEQFF
TRBV6-6	.	TRBJ1-6	CASSYTDTPEPLHF
TRBV7-2	TRBD1	TRBJ1-4	CASSLQGVVEKLFF
TRBV7-8	TRBD1	TRBJ2-7	CASSLVGQRTTYEQYF
TRBV5-1	TRBD1	TRBJ1-4	CASSVDRGPDLGGLFF
TRBV28	TRBD1	TRBJ1-4	CASSYPGQGREKLFF
TRBV7-3	.	TRBJ2-1	CASPTSGSYNEQFF
TRBV20-1	.	TRBJ1-2	CSVTRGAGYTF
TRBV11-3	.	TRBJ2-3	CASSPAGGGDTQYF
TRBV7-3	TRBD2	TRBJ2-1	CASSLTAGGNNEQFF
TRBV6-1	.	TRBJ1-3	CASREQVSGNTIYF
TRBV10-3	TRBD1	TRBJ1-2	CAISEYVTGYSYGYTF
TRBV2	.	TRBJ2-7	CATLDRGEQYF
TRBV5-6	.	TRBJ1-1	CASSPGSPNTEAFF
TRBV27	TRBD2	TRBJ2-4	CASSSRGSGALDIQYF
TRBV12-5	TRBD2	TRBJ2-2	CASGLIVGTSGPRRNTGELFF
TRBV7-9	TRBD1	TRBJ1-5	CASSTDRGIEPQHF
TRBV21-1	.	TRBJ2-1	CASSKVAGLARYNEQFF
TRBV4-2	.	TRBJ2-3	CASSQVLGPVDTQYF
TRBV7-9	TRBD2	TRBJ2-2	CASSPELGEGLDTGELFF
TRBV7-2	.	TRBJ1-5	CASSSQGHPQPQHF
TRBV4-2	TRBD1	TRBJ1-1	CASSQDRGPTEAFF
TRBV19	TRBD2	TRBJ2-3	CASSSLAGGSTDTQYF
TRBV5-1	.	TRBJ1-3	CASSLMAGLDLYF
TRBV28	.	TRBJ2-3	CASSSQGATQYF
TRBV19	TRBD2	TRBJ2-3	CASSIRAGVDTQYF
TRBV5-6	.	TRBJ1-3	CASSSLELKGGSGNTIYF
TRBV5-1	TRBD1	TRBJ1-1	CASSFDRGTPDFTEAFF
TRBV19	.	TRBJ2-5	CAGSILGRTKETQYF
TRBV11-1	.	TRBJ2-3	CASSDRLGTDTQYF
TRBV3-1/TRBV3-2	.	TRBJ1-1	CASSQSGRNTEAFF
TRBV15	.	TRBJ1-4	CATSRGNQGEKLFF
TRBV7-6	.	TRBJ2-1	CASSSTTYNEQFF
TRBV28	.	TRBJ1-1	CASSLYREWTEAFF
TRBV6-5	.	TRBJ1-2	CASTHGRGNYGYTF
TRBV7-9	.	TRBJ2-3	CASSPRQATQYF
TRBV27	.	TRBJ1-1	CASSLSLRGVAFF
TRBV28	TRBD2	TRBJ2-1	CASSARMGLANNEQFF
TRBV7-2	.	TRBJ1-4	CASSPGTSTNEKLFF
TRBV7-9	.	TRBJ2-7	CASSLIQDYEQYF
TRBV12-3/TRBV12-4	.	TRBJ2-5	CASSLEIGTQYF
TRBV7-2	TRBD1	TRBJ2-7	CASSLDRGYEQYF
TRBV4-3	TRBD2	TRBJ2-2	CASSQDGLAGMTGELFF
TRBV3-1/TRBV3-2	TRBD2	TRBJ2-7	CASSQVTSFPYEQYF
TRBV7-9	TRBD1	TRBJ1-6	CASSLDPGGFYNSPLHF
TRBV9	TRBD1	TRBJ1-3	CASSVSEDRVGNTIYF
TRBV27	TRBD1	TRBJ1-2	CASSLSPGQLYGYTF